Following are 23 T cell receptor beta chains from one sample sequenced in a study of cytomegalovirus exposure and HLA in healthy donors. With 60 Vbeta and 13 Jbeta primers, the PCR was carried out. Clones were read by immunoSEQ multiplex PCR, and TCRdb kept only the in-frame ones, dropping some. The sample spans under 250,000 clones; the ten largest clones claim about 1.1%. The sample was PBMCs. Every receptor here comes from a girl aged 2 to 10 in good health and CMV-seropositive.

The chain joins TRBV28 to TRBJ2-1; 12 bases fit TRBD2. The V gene end was trimmed by 4 bases and the J gene end by 0 bases; junction bases not matched to a gene: 10. Per the germline V gene, CDR1 is MDHEN and CDR2 is SYDVKM. The CDR3 sequence is 19 residues long. CDR3 residues: CASSWGLAGPSSSYNEQFF. DNA for the CDR3: TGTGCCAGCAGTTGGGGACTAGCGGGTCCCTCGAGCTCCTACAATGAGCAGTTCTTC.

The chain uses TRBV7-6 and TRBJ2-1, with 9 bases matching TRBD2. Germline V gene lookup returns CDR1 SGHVS and CDR2 FNYEAQ. The V segment lost 0 bases and the J segment 5 bases; nucleotides outside the gene matches: 5. The CDR3 has 16 residues. CDR3 loop: CASSLAWASGDNEQFF. DNA for the CDR3: TGTGCCAGCAGCTTAGCGTGGGCTAGCGGGGACAATGAGCAGTTCTTC.

The chain is built from TRBV9 and TRBJ2-3; maybe TRBD2 (7 bases). The CDR3 totals 15 residues. V lost 4 bases and J 2 bases, leaving 14 bases between the germline ends. Germline loops: CDR1 SGDLS, CDR2 YYNGEE. In nucleotides, the CDR3 is TGTGCCAGCAGCAAACCGGGGGGCTACACAGATACGCAGTATTTT. Encoded protein: CASSKPGGYTDTQYF.

This chain's CDR3 is CASSLTGRDNEKLFF. For the CDR3, the DNA is TGTGCCAGCAGCCTTACAGGGAGGGATAATGAAAAACTGTTTTTT. This chain connects TRBV11-2 to TRBJ1-4, with D maybe TRBD1 (6 bases). There are 15 residues in the CDR3. Germline CDR1 is SGHAT and CDR2 is FQNNGV. Trimming shortened V by 5 bases and J by 4 bases, and 14 bases separated the two germline ends.

The J gene is TRBJ2-7, the V gene TRBV5-1, with TRBD2 as a possible D gene (5 bases). The V gene lost 0 bases and the J gene lost 3 bases, with 22 bases spanning the gap. Germline CDR1 reads SGHRS; CDR2 reads YFSETQ. The CDR3 runs to 18 residues. The CDR3 DNA is TGCGCCAGCAGCTTGGACCCCCATCTAGCCACTCGCAACTACGAGCAGTACTTC. Translation: CASSLDPHLATRNYEQYF.

This chain connects TRBV2 to TRBJ2-2; possible D gene TRBD1, 5 bases. The CDR3 loop spans 14 amino acids. CDR1 SNHLY and CDR2 FYNNEI come from the germline V gene. V was trimmed by 6 bases and J by 2 bases, leaving 10 bases between them. The CDR3 bases are TGTGCCAGCAGGGGGCGGCCTAACACCGGGGAGCTGTTTTTT. Protein: CASRGRPNTGELFF.

A word on this clone: At one boundary the junction diverges from the germline segment, which might be a read error. The V gene is TRBV28, the J gene TRBJ1-1, with 10 bases matching TRBD1. The CDR3 is 15 amino acids. Per germline, CDR1 MDHEN and CDR2 SYDVKM. CDR3 coding DNA: TGTGCCAGCAGTACTCCGGGACAGGGGAACACTAAAGCTTTCTTT. Translating it yields CASSTPGQGNTKAFF. Filled out from reference TRBV28 and TRBJ1-1, the complete variable domain reads DVKVTQSSRYLVKRTGEKVFLECVQDMDHENMFWYRQDPGLGLRLIYFSYDVKMKEKGDIPEGYSVSREKKERFSLILESASTNQTSMYLCASSTPGQGNTKAFFGQGTRLTVV.

V usage is TRBV28 and J usage is TRBJ2-1; D is ambiguous. V gave up 2 bases and J gave up 7 bases, with 9 bases separating them. Looked up from germline, CDR1 is MDHEN and CDR2 is SYDVKM. There are 13 residues in the CDR3. In DNA, the CDR3 is TGTGCCAGCAGTTTAAATCGCGGTAATGAGCAGTTCTTC. Its translation: CASSLNRGNEQFF.

V is TRBV27 and J is TRBJ1-4; D gene ambiguous. Germline V gene data show CDR1 as MNHEY and CDR2 as SMNVEV (reference sequence). The CDR3 is 13 residues long. Trimming took 7 bases from V and 8 from J, leaving 14 bases between them. The CDR3 coding sequence is TGTGCCAGCACAGTCCGGGGTGGCGAAAAACTGTTTTTT. Its protein product is CASTVRGGEKLFF. The whole variable domain, filled in from reference TRBV27 and TRBJ1-4, reads EAQVTQNPRYLITVTGKKLTVTCSQNMNHEYMSWYRQDPGLGLRQIYYSMNVEVTDKGDVPEGYKVSRKEKRNFPLILESPSPNQTSLYFCASTVRGGEKLFFGSGTQLSVL.

The genes are TRBV11-2 and TRBJ1-5; 8 bases line up with TRBD1. This CDR3 is built from 14 residues. The J segment lost 6 bases and the V segment lost 5 bases, leaving 6 bases of the junction unmatched. Germline values: CDR1 SGHAT, CDR2 FQNNGV. CDR3 loop: CASSPDRGGQPQHF. The CDR3 DNA follows: TGTGCCAGCAGCCCCGACAGGGGAGGTCAGCCCCAGCATTTT. Together with reference TRBV11-2 and TRBJ1-5, the CDR3 gives the full variable domain: EAGVAQSPRYKIIEKRQSVAFWCNPISGHATLYWYQQILGQGPKLLIQFQNNGVVDDSQLPKDRFSAERLKGVDSTLKIQPAKLEDSAVYLCASSPDRGGQPQHFGDGTRLSIL.

This chain uses TRBV27 with TRBJ2-1; 15 bases align to TRBD2. The germline gives CDR1 MNHEY, CDR2 SMNVEV (reference sequence). The CDR3 loop spans 15 amino acids. J lost 4 bases, V lost 8 bases, and 3 bases had no gene match. The DNA of the CDR3 is TGTGCCAGCGGCGGACTAGCGGGAGGGTACAATGAGCAGTTCTTC. This sequence encodes CASGGLAGGYNEQFF.

The V and J genes are TRBV19 and TRBJ1-4, with a tentative D call TRBD1 (5 bases). The CDR3 spans 16 residues. V was clipped by 5 bases and J by 3 bases, with 16 bases between them. Germline CDR1 is LNHDA and CDR2 is SQIVND (reference sequence). The CDR3 reads CASSPRGRGANEKLFF. The CDR3 DNA reads TGTGCCAGTAGTCCGCGGGGGAGGGGAGCTAATGAAAAACTGTTTTTT.

The rearrangement joins TRBV20-1 to TRBJ1-1; D is uncertain. The germline CDR1 and CDR2 sequences are DFQATT and SNEGSKA (reference sequence). This CDR3 contains 9 residues. V was trimmed by 7 bases and J by 9 bases, leaving 9 bases between them. The CDR3, as DNA: TGCAGTGACCGGGTGAAAGCTTTCTTT. Amino acid sequence: CSDRVKAFF.

The chain uses TRBV18 and TRBJ2-7, with 8 bases aligning to TRBD1. The germline gives CDR1 KGHSH, CDR2 LQKENI. This CDR3 comprises 13 residues. With 4 bases clipped from V and 3 bases from J, the junction kept 2 bases outside the gene matches. The DNA of the CDR3 is TGTGCCAGCTCACAAGGACAGGGCTACGAGCAGTACTTC. Its translation is CASSQGQGYEQYF.

J is TRBJ2-7 and V is TRBV2; 8 nucleotides line up with TRBD1. The CDR3 is made up of 15 amino acids. The trim removed 6 bases at V and 6 bases at J, leaving 13 bases unmatched. Germline-derived CDR1 and CDR2 are SNHLY and FYNNEI. This CDR3 reads CASRGTGMVVGEQYF. CDR3 sequence (DNA): TGTGCCAGCAGAGGGACAGGAATGGTAGTGGGCGAGCAGTACTTC.

The chain recombines TRBV19 with TRBJ1-5; weak D call: TRBD1 (6 bases). CDR3 length: 15 residues. Per the germline V gene, CDR1 is LNHDA and CDR2 is SQIVND (reference sequence). V was cut by 3 bases and J by 7 bases, with 16 bases left in between. The CDR3 DNA reads TGTGCCAGTAGTATTGGTTGGGGGGGCGAGCAGCCCCAGCATTTT. It codes for CASSIGWGGEQPQHF.

The chain links TRBV28 to TRBJ2-3; 7 nucleotides match TRBD2. Per the germline V gene, CDR1 is MDHEN and CDR2 is SYDVKM. The CDR3 extends over 16 amino acids. V trimming: 3 bases; J trimming: 3 bases; junction bases outside the gene matches: 9. The CDR3 DNA reads TGTGCCAGCAGTTTGTACGGCGGGAGAGGAACAGATACGCAGTATTTT. Translation: CASSLYGGRGTDTQYF.

The chain recombines TRBV5-4 with TRBJ2-3, with D possibly being TRBD2 (5 bases). The CDR3 totals 17 residues. Germline CDR1 SGHNT, CDR2 YYREEE (reference sequence). The ends were cut back, 0 bases at V and 5 bases at J, with 19 bases in the middle. In DNA, the CDR3 is TGTGCCAGCAGCTTGGACCCCGGTCGGGAAGGGAGAGATACGCAGTATTTT. It translates to CASSLDPGREGRDTQYF.

This rearrangement joins TRBV21-1 to TRBJ2-3; the table assigns TRBD1, which was not confirmed against the DNA. TRBV21-1 is noted as a pseudogene. This CDR3 region has 16 residues. The CDR3 DNA is TGTGCCAGCAGCACCCAACAGGCCCCTAGCACAGATACGCAGTATTTT. Amino acids: CASSTQQAPSTDTQYF.

The V call is TRBV7-2, the J call TRBJ2-5; the D gene is possibly TRBD2 (5 bases). With 4 bases removed from V and 4 bases from J, the gap between germline ends came to 16 bases. Per the germline V gene, CDR1 is SGHTA and CDR2 is FQGNSA. This CDR3 is 15 amino acids long. CDR3 nucleotide sequence: TGTGCCAGCAGCTCCTGGACTGAGACCGGAGAGACCCAGTACTTC. Its protein is CASSSWTETGETQYF.

This chain links TRBV19 with TRBJ2-5, with TRBD1 identical over 10 bases. Near its end, the DNA agrees better with TRBJ2-7, so the J call may be wrong. CDR1 is LNHDA, CDR2 SQIVND, per germline (reference sequence). The CDR3 is 15 residues long. The CDR3 loop reads CASSRDRGLTYEQYF. The CDR3 DNA follows: TGTGCCAGTAGCCGGGACAGGGGTCTTACCTACGAGCAGTACTTC.

The V and J genes are TRBV19 and TRBJ1-4; 11 bases line up with TRBD1. CDR1 LNHDA and CDR2 SQIVND come from the germline V gene (reference sequence). Losses at the gene ends were 0 bases for V and 15 bases for J; bases not matched to a gene: 3. The CDR3 runs to 13 residues. CDR3 sequence: CASSIDGQGALFF. Here the CDR3 DNA reads TGTGCCAGTAGTATAGATGGACAGGGGGCGTTGTTTTTT.

The chain employs TRBV11-1 and TRBJ2-7, with 9 bases lining up with TRBD2. In germline, CDR1 is SGHAT, CDR2 FQDESV (reference sequence). The CDR3 has 16 amino acids. Trimming cost V 4 bases and J 5 bases; bases outside gene matches: 12. The CDR3 protein is CASSWAILAGDHEQYF. The CDR3 DNA sequence: TGTGCCAGCAGCTGGGCTATCTTAGCGGGAGACCACGAGCAGTACTTC.